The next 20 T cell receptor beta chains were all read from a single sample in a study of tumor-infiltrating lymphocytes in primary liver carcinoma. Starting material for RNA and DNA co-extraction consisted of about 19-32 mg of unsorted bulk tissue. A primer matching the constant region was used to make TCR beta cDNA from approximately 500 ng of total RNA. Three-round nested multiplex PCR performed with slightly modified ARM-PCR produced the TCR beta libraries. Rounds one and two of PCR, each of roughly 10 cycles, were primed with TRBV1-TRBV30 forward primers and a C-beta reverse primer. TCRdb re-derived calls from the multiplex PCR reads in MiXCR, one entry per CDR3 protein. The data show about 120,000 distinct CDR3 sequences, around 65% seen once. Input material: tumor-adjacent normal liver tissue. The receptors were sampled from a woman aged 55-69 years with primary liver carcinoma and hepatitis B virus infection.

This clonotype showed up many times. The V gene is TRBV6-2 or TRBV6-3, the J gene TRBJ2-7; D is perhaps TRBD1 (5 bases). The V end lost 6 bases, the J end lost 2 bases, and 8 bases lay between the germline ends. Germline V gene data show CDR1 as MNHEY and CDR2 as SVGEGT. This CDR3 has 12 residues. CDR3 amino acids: CASRDTPYEQYF. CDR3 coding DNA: TGTGCCAGCAGGGACACCCCCTACGAGCAGTACTTC.

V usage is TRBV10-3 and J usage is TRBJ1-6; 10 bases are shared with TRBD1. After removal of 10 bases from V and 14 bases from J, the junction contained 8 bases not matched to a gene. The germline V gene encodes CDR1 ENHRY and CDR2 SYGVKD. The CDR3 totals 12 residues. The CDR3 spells CATGTGESSLHF. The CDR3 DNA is TGTGCCACCGGGACAGGGGAATCATCCCTCCACTTT.

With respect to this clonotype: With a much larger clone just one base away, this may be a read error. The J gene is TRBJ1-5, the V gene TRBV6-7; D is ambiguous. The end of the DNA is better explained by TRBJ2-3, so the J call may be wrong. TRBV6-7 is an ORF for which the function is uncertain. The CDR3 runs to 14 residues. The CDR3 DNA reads TGTGCCAGCAGAGGCCACCTTATGAATCAGCCCCAGTATTTT. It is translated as CASRGHLMNQPQYF.

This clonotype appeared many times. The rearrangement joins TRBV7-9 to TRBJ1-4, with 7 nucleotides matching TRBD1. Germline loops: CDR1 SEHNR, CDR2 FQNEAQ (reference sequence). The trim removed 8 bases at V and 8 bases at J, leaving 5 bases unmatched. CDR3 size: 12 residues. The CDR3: CASGRGQEKLFF. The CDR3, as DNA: TGTGCCAGCGGTAGGGGACAGGAAAAACTGTTTTTT.

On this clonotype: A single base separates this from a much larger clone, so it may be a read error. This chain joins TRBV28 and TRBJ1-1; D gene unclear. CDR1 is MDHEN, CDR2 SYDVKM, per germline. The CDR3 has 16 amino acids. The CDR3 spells CASSQWISGWNTGAFF. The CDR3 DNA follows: TGTGCCAGCAGCCAATGGATAAGTGGGTGGAACACTGGAGCTTTCTTT.

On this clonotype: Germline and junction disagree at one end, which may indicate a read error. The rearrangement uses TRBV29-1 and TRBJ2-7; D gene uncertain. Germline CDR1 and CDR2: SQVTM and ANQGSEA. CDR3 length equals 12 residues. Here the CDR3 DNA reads TGCAACGTTGCTATTACTACCTATGAGCAGTACTTC. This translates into CNVAITTYEQYF.

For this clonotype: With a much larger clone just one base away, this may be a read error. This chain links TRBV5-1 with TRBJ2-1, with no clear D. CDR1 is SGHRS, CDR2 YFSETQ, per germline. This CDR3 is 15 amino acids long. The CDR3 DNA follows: TGCGCCAGCAGCTTGGCCACAGACTCCTACAATGAGCGGTTCTTC. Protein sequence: CASSLATDSYNERFF.

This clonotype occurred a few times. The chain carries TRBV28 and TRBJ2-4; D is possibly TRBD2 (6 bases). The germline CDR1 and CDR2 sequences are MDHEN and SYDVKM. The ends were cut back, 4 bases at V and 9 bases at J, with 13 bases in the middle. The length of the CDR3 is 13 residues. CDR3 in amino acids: CASSWEPGGIQYF. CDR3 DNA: TGTGCCAGCAGTTGGGAACCCGGGGGCATTCAGTACTTC. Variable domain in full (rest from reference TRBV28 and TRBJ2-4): DVKVTQSSRYLVKRTGEKVFLECVQDMDHENMFWYRQDPGLGLRLIYFSYDVKMKEKGDIPEGYSVSREKKERFSLILESASTNQTSMYLCASSWEPGGIQYFGAGTRLSVL.

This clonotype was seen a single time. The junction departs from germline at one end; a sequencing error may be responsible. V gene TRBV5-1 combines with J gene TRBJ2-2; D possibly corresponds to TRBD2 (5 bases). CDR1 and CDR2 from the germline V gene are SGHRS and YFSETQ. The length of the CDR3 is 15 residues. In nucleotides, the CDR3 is TGCGCCAGCAGCCTCCGGATAGCGTGTACCGGGGAGCTGCTTTTT. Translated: CASSLRIACTGELLF.

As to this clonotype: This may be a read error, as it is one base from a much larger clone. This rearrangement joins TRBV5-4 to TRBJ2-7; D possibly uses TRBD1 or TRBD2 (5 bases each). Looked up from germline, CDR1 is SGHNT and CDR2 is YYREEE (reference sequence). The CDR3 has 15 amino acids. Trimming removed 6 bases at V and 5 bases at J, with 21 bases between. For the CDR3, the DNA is TGTGCCAGCAACCCCGGGACGGCGGCTGTGCACGAGCAGTACTTC. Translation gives CASNPGTAAVHEQYF.

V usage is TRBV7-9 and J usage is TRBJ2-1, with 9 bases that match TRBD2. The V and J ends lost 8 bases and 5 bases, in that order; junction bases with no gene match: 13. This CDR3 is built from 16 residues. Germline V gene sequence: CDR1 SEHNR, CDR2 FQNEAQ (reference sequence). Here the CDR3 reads CASGPGASGINNEQFF. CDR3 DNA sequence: TGTGCCAGCGGCCCCGGGGCTAGCGGGATTAACAATGAGCAGTTCTTC. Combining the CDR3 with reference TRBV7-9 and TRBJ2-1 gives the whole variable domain DTGVSQNPRHKITKRGQNVTFRCDPISEHNRLYWYRQTLGQGPEFLTYFQNEAQLEKSRLLSDRFSAERPKGSFSTLEIQRTEQGDSAMYLCASGPGASGINNEQFFGPGTRLTVL.

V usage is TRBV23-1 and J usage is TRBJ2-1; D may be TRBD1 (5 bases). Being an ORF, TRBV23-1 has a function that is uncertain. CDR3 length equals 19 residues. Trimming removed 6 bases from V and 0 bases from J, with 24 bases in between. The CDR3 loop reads CASRTQAFLSSGSYNEQFF. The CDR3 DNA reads TGCGCCAGCAGGACACAGGCATTTCTCTCCTCAGGCTCCTACAATGAGCAGTTCTTC.

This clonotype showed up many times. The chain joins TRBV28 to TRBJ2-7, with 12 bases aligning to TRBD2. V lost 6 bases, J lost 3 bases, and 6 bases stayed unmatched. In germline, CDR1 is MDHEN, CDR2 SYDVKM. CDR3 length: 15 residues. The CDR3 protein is CASRRLAGVHYEQYF. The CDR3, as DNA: TGTGCCAGCAGAAGACTAGCGGGAGTCCACTACGAGCAGTACTTC.

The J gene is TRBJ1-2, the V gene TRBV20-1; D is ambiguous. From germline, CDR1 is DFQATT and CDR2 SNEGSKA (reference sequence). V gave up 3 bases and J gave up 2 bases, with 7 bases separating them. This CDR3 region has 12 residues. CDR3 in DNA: TGCAGTGCTAGTAGCCGAAACTATGGCTACACCTTC. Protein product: CSASSRNYGYTF.

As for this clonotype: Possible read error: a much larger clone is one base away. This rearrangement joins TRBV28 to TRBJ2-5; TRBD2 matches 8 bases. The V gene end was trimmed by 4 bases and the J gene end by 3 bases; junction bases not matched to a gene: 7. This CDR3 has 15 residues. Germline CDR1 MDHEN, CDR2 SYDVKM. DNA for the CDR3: TGTGCCAGCAGTTCAAGGGGACTAGGGAAAGAGACCCAGTACTTC. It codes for CASSSRGLGKETQYF.

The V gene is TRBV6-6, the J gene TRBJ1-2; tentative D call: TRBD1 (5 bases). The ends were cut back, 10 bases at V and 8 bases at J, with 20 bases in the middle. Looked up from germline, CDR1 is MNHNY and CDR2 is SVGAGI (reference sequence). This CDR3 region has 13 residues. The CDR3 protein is CANSPGGVRGYTF. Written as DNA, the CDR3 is TGTGCCAACAGCCCCGGGGGGGTGCGGGGCTACACCTTC.

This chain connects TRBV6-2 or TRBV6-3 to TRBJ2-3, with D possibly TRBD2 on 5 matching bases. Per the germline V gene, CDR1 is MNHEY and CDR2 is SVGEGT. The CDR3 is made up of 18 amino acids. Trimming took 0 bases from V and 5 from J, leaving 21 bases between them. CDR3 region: CASSYSLSVGVRIDTQYF. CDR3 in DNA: TGTGCCAGCAGTTACTCGCTGTCGGTGGGAGTGCGGATAGATACGCAGTATTTT.

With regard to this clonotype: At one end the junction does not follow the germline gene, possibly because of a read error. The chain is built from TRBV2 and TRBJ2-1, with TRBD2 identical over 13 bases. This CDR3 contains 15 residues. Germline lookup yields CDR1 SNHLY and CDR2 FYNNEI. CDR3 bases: TGTGCCTGCAGCGAAAGGACTAGCGGGAGCGATGAGCAGTTCTTC. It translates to CACSERTSGSDEQFF.

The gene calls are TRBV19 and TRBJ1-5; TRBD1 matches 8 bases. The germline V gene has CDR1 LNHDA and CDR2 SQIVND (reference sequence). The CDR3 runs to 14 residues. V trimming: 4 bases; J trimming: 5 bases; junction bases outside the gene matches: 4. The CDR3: CASSRTGRDQPQHF. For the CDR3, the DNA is TGTGCCAGTAGTAGGACAGGGAGAGATCAGCCCCAGCATTTT.

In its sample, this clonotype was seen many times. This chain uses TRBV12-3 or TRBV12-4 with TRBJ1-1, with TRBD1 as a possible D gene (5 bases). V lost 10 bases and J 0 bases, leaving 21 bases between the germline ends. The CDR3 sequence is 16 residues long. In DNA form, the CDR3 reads TGTGCCACCAAAGCCGGGACGGGTGCCATGAACACTGAAGCTTTCTTT. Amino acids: CATKAGTGAMNTEAFF.